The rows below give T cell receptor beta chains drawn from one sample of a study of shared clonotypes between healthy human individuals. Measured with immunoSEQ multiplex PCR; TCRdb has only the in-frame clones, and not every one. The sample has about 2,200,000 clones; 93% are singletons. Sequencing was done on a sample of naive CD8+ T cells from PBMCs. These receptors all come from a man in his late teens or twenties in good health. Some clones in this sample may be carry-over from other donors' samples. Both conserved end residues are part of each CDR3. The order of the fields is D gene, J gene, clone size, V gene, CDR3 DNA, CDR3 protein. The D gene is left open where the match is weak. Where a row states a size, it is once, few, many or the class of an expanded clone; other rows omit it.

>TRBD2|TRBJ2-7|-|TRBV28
TGTGCCAGCAGCCCTGGGGTGCTGTTTAGCGGGAGAACCTACGAGCAGTACTTC
CASSPGVLFSGRTYEQYF
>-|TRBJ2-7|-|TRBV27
TGTGCCAGCAGTTTAGGCAGACCTCGAGGCGAGCAGTACTTC
CASSLGRPRGEQYF
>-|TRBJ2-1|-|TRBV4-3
TGCGCCAGCAGCCAAGATCGATCGGCCCGGGAGTTCTTC
CASSQDRSAREFF
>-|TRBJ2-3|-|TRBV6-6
TGTGCCAGCAGTTACTTGGAGGATACGCAGTATTTT
CASSYLEDTQYF
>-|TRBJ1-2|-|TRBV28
TGTGCCAGCAGTTTCGTCAGAAGACAGTCTGGCTACACCTTC
CASSFVRRQSGYTF
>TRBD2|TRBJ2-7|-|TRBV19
TGTGCCAGTAGCCTCCGGGGGGACTACGAGCAGTACTTC
CASSLRGDYEQYF
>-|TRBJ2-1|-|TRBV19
TGTGCCAGTAGTCTTTACAATGAGCAGTTCTTC
CASSLYNEQFF
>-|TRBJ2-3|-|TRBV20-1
TGCACCCCAGATACGCAGTATTTT
CTPDTQYF
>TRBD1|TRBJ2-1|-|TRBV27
TGTGCCAGCAGCTTCCTCGGACAGGGCTATCGGGTTGAGCAGTTCTTC
CASSFLGQGYRVEQFF
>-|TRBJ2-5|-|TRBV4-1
TGCGCCAGCAGCCAAGTTGCCAAGCAAGAGACCCAGTACTTC
CASSQVAKQETQYF
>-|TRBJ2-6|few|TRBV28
TGTGCCAGCAATATTGCCAGGGAGGCTGGGGCCAACGTCCTGACTTTC
CASNIAREAGANVLTF
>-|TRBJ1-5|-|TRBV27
TGTGCCAGTTCTGGCAACGGGCACAATCAGCCCCAGCATTTT
CASSGNGHNQPQHF
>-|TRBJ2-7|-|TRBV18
TGTGCCAGCTCACCAAAGGGCAGGGTCTACGAGCAGTACTTC
CASSPKGRVYEQYF
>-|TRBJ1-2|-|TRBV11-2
TGTGCCAGCAGCTTATGGGAGAGGGGCAGACCGAGAGGCTACACCTTC
CASSLWERGRPRGYTF
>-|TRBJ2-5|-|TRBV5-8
TGTGCCAGCAGCTTCCGGGCCACTCGGCAAGAGACCCAGTACTTC
CASSFRATRQETQYF
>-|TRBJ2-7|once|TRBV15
TGTGCCACCAGCAGAGACCGGACAGTGTTTCTCTACGAGCAGTACTTC
CATSRDRTVFLYEQYF
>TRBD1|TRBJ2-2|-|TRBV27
TGTGCCAGCAGTTTATTATCGACAGGGGGCGCGAACACCGGGGAGCTGTTTTTT
CASSLLSTGGANTGELFF
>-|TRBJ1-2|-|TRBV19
TGTGCCAGTAGTATAGATCGGACGGAAACTAACTATGGCTACACCTTC
CASSIDRTETNYGYTF
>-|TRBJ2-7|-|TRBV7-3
TGTGCCAGCAGCCCCCACGGACTTTCAAGGAGCTCCTACGAGCAGTACTTC
CASSPHGLSRSSYEQYF
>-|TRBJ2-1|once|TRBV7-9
TGTGCCAGCAGCTTAGGCGCCGGCACCTACAATGAGCAGTTCTTC
CASSLGAGTYNEQFF
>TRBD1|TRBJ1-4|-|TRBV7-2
TGTGCCAGCAGCCAGGACAGGGGCTTCAAAAAACTGTTTTTT
CASSQDRGFKKLFF
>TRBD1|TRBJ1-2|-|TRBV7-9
TGTGCCAGCAGCTCAAATTCCCGACAGGGGGCCGATGGCTACACCTTC
CASSSNSRQGADGYTF
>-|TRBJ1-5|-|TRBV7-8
TGTGCCAGCAGCTCATTGGACGTTGACGGCGATCAGCCCCAGCATTTT
CASSSLDVDGDQPQHF
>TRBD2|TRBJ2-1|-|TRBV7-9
TGTGCCAGCAGCCCATCTACTAGCGGGGGATACAATGAGCAGTTCTTC
CASSPSTSGGYNEQFF
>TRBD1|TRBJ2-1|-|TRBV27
TGTGCCAGCAGTTTACGGGACAGCAACTACAATGAGCAGTTCTTC
CASSLRDSNYNEQFF
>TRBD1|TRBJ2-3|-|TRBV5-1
TGCGCCAGCAGCTTGGGACAGGGGGCCCGTTATACGCAGTATTTT
CASSLGQGARYTQYF
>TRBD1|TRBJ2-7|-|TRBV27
TGTGCCAGCAGTACAGACAGGGGGTATCCCTACGAGCAGTACTTC
CASSTDRGYPYEQYF
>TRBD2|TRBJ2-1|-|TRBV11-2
TGTGCCAGCAGCTCTCGGACTAGCGGCGGGTTGATGGACAATGAGCAGTTCTTC
CASSSRTSGGLMDNEQFF
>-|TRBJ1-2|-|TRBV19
TGTGCCAGTAGTAGCCCCCCCCTGCCCAGGGATGGCTACACCTTC
CASSSPPLPRDGYTF
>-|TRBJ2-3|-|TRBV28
TGTGCCAGCACACGAAGAGGAGGGGGTACGCAGTATTTT
CASTRRGGGTQYF
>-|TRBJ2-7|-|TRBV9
TGTGCCAGCAGCCCCCTAAACCTCCCATCCTACGAGCAGTACTTC
CASSPLNLPSYEQYF
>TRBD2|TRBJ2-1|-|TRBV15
TGTGCCACCAGCAGAGAGGCTAGCGGGTCAACTACCTACAATGAGCAGTTCTTC
CATSREASGSTTYNEQFF
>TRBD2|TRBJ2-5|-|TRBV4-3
TGCGCCAGCAGCCAAGCGTCTAGCGGACAAGAGACCCAGTACTTC
CASSQASSGQETQYF
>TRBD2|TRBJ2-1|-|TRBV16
TGTGCCAGCAGCCCTCACAGCGGGAGGGCGGGTGAGCAGTTCTTC
CASSPHSGRAGEQFF
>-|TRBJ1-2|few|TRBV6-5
TGTGCCAGCAGTTACAACCCCAGGGCCCGTGGCTACACCTTC
CASSYNPRARGYTF
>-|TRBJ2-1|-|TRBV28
TGTGCCAGCAGTTTCTCAGGCTACAATGAGCAGTTCTTC
CASSFSGYNEQFF
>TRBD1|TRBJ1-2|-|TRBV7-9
TGTGCCAGCAGCCCAGGGGGCCCCTATGGCTACACCTTC
CASSPGGPYGYTF
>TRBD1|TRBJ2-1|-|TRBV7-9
TGTGCCAGCAGTCAAACCCTCCGTCAGGGGGAATACAATGAGCAGTTCTTC
CASSQTLRQGEYNEQFF
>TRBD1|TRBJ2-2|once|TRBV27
TGTGCCAGCAGTGCCGACAGGGGGCCCACCGGGGAGCTGTTTTTT
CASSADRGPTGELFF
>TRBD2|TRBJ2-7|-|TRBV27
TGTGCCAGCAAGGGACTAGCGGCCGAGCAGTACTTC
CASKGLAAEQYF
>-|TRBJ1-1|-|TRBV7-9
TGTGCCAGCAGCCCAGGGGCTGAAGCTTTCTTT
CASSPGAEAFF
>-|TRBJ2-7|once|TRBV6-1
TGTGCCAGCAGTGAAGATCACAAGAGCACGGGGGAGCAGTACTTC
CASSEDHKSTGEQYF
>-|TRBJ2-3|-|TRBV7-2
TGTGCCAGCAGCTTATGGACGCCTTTCTCCTCGGAGGATACGCAGTATTTT
CASSLWTPFSSEDTQYF
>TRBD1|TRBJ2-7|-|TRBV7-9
TGTGCCAGCAGCGCCCGAGGGGGCCCCAGCTCCTACGAGCAGTACTTC
CASSARGGPSSYEQYF
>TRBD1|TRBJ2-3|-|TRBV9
TGTGCCAGCAGCCCCCAGGGACAGGACACAGATACGCAGTATTTT
CASSPQGQDTDTQYF
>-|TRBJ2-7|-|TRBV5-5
TGTGCCAGCAGCGCCGGTTTCGGGAGATCCTACGAGCAGTACTTC
CASSAGFGRSYEQYF
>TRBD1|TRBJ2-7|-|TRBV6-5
TGTGCCAGCAGTCCCCGACAGGGGCACTACGAGCAGTACTTC
CASSPRQGHYEQYF
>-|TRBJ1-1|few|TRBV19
TGTGCCAGTAGTACCCGAACAGGGATGAACACTGAAGCTTTCTTT
CASSTRTGMNTEAFF
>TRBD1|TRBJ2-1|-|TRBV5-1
TGCGCCAGCGGCCAGGGGACAGGGGGCTACAATGAGCAGTTCTTC
CASGQGTGGYNEQFF
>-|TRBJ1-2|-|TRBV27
TGTGCCAGCAGCAGAGGGCCAGTCTATGGCTACACCTTC
CASSRGPVYGYTF
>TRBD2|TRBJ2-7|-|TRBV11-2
TGTGCCACCTTGCCAGCGGGAGGATACGAGCAGTACTTC
CATLPAGGYEQYF
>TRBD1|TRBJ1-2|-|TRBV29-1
TGCAGCGTGAGGGACAGGGGGCTGGTCTATGGCTACACCTTC
CSVRDRGLVYGYTF
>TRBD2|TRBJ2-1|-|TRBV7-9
TGTGCCAGCAGCTCCCTGGCGGGAGGGTCCTACAATGAGCAGTTCTTC
CASSSLAGGSYNEQFF
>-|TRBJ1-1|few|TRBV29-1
TGCAGCGTTGAAGATGGCCTAAACACTGAAGCTTTCTTT
CSVEDGLNTEAFF
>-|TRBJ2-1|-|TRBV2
TGTGCCAGCCCCACCCAGCGGACCTACAATGAGCAGTTCTTC
CASPTQRTYNEQFF
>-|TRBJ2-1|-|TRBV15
TGTGCCACCAGCAGAGATCGGGAAAGCTCCTACAATGAGCAGTTCTTC
CATSRDRESSYNEQFF
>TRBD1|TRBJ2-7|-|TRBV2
TGTGCCAGCAGTGAAAAGGGACAGGGCGGCTTCTACGAGCAGTACTTC
CASSEKGQGGFYEQYF